A selection of T cell receptor beta chains follows, all from one sample in a study of technical replicates of blood from a few donors. The protocol was immunoSEQ multiplex PCR, while the TCRdb copy is restricted to in-frame clones and leaves out a portion. The profile covers about 80,000 clones, with about 91% appearing a single time and under 0.5% taken by the ten largest. Sequencing was performed on T cells isolated from PBMCs. These receptors all come from a human donor in good health. The CDR3 runs from the conserved cysteine through the conserved F or W.

TRBV25-1	TRBJ2-7	CASSLGLATYEQYF
TRBV7-9	TRBJ2-3	CASSHRDRGPTDTQYF
TRBV5-4	TRBJ1-3	CASSPGTGVGNTIYF
TRBV5-1	TRBJ2-3	CASSTGLAGRPSTDTQYF
TRBV28	TRBJ2-7	CASNKPSGGFYEQYF
TRBV9	TRBJ1-5	CASSPGLAQPQHF
TRBV2	TRBJ2-7	CASLLQSYEQYF
TRBV6-1	TRBJ2-1	CASSDSGESYNEQFF
TRBV5-1	TRBJ1-1	CASSLNRAEAFF
TRBV11-2	TRBJ2-7	CASSFGTSGSYEQYF
TRBV11-2	TRBJ1-1	CASSLDSVLNTEAFF
TRBV7-9	TRBJ2-1	CASSLGLAGAEPFF
TRBV6-5	TRBJ2-7	CASSLTGVYEQYF
TRBV28	TRBJ2-5	CASSFETQYF
TRBV4-3	TRBJ2-1	CASSQLGSSYNEQFF
TRBV30	TRBJ2-7	CAWSAPGSPYEQYF
TRBV5-5	TRBJ1-1	CASSLKSPGHMMNTEAFF
TRBV7-9	TRBJ2-7	CASSPWQGDLYEQYF
TRBV10-1	TRBJ2-7	CASSESSFGSGGNEQYF
TRBV19	TRBJ1-3	CASSIPPRSTSPGNTIYF
TRBV7-3	TRBJ2-1	CASSSLAGGSYEQFF
TRBV5-1	TRBJ2-7	CASSLVGLVAGVSEQYF
TRBV7-2	TRBJ2-3	CASSSGWADTQYF
TRBV11-3	TRBJ2-1	CASSLVTDQYNEQFF
TRBV7-2	TRBJ2-7	CASSANPRAPPNEQYF
TRBV7-8	TRBJ2-7	CASSLGMWGTSGYEQYF
TRBV10-3	TRBJ1-3	CAIVPGGLNTIYF
TRBV5-4	TRBJ2-7	CASSPFLGEGLEQYF
TRBV13	TRBJ2-5	CASSPRGGKETQYF
TRBV7-2	TRBJ1-5	CASSLVPGSSNQPQHF
TRBV5-1	TRBJ1-5	CASSTEEDPYSNQPQHF